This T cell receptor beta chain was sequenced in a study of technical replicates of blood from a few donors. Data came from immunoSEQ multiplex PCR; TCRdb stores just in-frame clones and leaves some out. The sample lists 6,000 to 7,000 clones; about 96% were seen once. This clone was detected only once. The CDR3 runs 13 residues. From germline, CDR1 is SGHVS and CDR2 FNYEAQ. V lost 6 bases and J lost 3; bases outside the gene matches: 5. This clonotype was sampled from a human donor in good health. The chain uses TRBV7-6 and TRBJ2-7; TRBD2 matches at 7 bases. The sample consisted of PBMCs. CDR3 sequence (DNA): TGTGCCAGCAGTACCGGGACTAACTACGAGCAGTACTTC. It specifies CASSTGTNYEQYF.